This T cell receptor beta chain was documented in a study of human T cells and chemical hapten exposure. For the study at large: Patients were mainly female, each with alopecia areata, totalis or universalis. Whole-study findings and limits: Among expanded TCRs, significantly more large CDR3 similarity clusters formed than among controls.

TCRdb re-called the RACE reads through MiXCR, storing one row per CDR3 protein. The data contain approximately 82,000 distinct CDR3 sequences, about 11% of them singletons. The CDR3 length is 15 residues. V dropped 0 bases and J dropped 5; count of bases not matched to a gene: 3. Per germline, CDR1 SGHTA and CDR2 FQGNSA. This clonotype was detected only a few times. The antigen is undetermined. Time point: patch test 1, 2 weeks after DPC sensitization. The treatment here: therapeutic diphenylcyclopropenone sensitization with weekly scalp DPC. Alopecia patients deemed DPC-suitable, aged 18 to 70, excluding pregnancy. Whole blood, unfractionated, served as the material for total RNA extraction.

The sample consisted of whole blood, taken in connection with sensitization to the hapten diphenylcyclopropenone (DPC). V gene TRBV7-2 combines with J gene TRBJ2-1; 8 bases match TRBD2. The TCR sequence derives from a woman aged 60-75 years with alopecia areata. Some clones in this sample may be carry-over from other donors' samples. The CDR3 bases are TGTGCCAGCAGCTTAGCTAGCGGGGAGCACAATGAGCAGTTCTTC. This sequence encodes CASSLASGEHNEQFF.